This T cell receptor (beta chain) emerged from a study of shared clonotypes between healthy human individuals. Study results and caveats: Relative to their counterparts shared across all four donors, non-shared clonotypes exhibited diminished generation probabilities. Naive CD4 clonotype sharing across a handful of donors was approximately 5%.

Genomic DNA belonging to each subset was distributed in equal measure over several immunoSEQ plates. It was roughly 210 ng DNA, around 32,000 T cell genomes, that sorted-subset replicate PCRs used. Clones were sequenced by immunoSEQ multiplex PCR, and TCRdb holds only the in-frame ones, with some missing. The table includes over a million clones, roughly 95% detected once. As for this clone: Its specificity is unknown.

The CDR3 runs to 19 residues. CDR1 and CDR2 from the germline V gene are LNHDA and SQIVND (reference sequence). V lost 4 bases to trimming and J lost 4 bases; unmatched junction nucleotides: 15. The receptor's source is a man aged 30 to 39 in good health. Sequencing was performed on naive CD4+ T cells sorted from blood. The subset is: CD45RA+ positively selected. The rearrangement joins TRBV19 to TRBJ2-6; TRBD1 agrees at 8 bases. CDR3 sequence (DNA): TGTGCCAGTAGTAGGACAGGGAGCAAGGCCCGCCCCGGGGCCAACGTCCTGACTTTC. Amino acid sequence: CASSRTGSKARPGANVLTF.